This T cell receptor beta chain was observed in a study of T-cell memory formation after mild COVID-19. One entry per CDR3 protein results from TCRdb running MiXCR on the 5' RACE reads. The sample has 350,000 or so distinct CDR3 sequences; approximately 12% are singletons. The V and J ends lost 1 base and 0 bases respectively, with 7 bases between them. The CDR3 covers 14 residues. Germline CDR1 SGHRS, CDR2 YFSETQ. Findings and limits, study-wide: Among clones contracting day 15 to 85, CD4/CD8 was balanced, whereas later expanders leaned CD4+.

This clonotype was picked up a small number of times. Its cognate antigen is unknown. The chain uses TRBV5-1 and TRBJ1-1; no clear D gene. This TCR came from a young man who had mild COVID-19 (a few samples of this study predate the infection). Cell type and time point are not known. The specimen was PBMCs or a T cell subset sorted from them (not recorded which). The CDR3 spells CASSLRDMNTEAFF. CDR3 sequence (DNA): TGCGCCAGCAGCTTGCGAGACATGAACACTGAAGCTTTCTTT.